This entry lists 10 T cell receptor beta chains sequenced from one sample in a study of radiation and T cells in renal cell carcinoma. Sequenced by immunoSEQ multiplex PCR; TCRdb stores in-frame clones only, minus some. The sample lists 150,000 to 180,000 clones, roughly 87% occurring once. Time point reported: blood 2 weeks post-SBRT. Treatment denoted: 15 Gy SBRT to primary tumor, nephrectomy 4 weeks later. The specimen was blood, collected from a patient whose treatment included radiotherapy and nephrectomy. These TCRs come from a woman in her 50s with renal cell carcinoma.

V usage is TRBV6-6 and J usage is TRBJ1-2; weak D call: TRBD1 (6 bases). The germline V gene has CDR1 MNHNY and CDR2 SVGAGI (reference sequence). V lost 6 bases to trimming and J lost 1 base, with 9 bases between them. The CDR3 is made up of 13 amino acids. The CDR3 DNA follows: TGTGCCAGCAGGTCAGGGGTTAACTATGGCTACACCTTC. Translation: CASRSGVNYGYTF.

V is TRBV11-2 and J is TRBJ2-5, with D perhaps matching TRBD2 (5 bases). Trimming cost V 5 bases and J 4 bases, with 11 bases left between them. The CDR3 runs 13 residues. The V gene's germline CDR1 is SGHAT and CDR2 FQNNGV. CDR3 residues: CASSQEEAETQYF. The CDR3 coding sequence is TGTGCCAGCAGCCAGGAGGAGGCAGAGACCCAGTACTTC. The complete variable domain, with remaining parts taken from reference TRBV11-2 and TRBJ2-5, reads EAGVAQSPRYKIIEKRQSVAFWCNPISGHATLYWYQQILGQGPKLLIQFQNNGVVDDSQLPKDRFSAERLKGVDSTLKIQPAKLEDSAVYLCASSQEEAETQYFGPGTRLLVL.

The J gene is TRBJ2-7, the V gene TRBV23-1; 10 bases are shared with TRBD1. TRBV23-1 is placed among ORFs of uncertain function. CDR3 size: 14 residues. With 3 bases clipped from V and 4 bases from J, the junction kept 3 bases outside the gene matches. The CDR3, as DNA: TGCGCCAGCAGTCAGGGACAGGGGAGATACGAGCAGTACTTC. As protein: CASSQGQGRYEQYF.

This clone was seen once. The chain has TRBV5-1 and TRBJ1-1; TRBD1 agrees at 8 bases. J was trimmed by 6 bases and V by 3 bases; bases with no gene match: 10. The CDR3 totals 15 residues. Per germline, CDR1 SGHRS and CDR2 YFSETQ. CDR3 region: CASSSTGASIAEAFF. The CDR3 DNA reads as TGCGCCAGCAGCTCGACAGGGGCAAGCATCGCTGAAGCTTTCTTT.

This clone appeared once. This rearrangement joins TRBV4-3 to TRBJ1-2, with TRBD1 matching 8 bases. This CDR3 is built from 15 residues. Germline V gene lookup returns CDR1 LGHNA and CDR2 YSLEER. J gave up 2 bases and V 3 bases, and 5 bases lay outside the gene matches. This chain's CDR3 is CASSHRQGQNYGYTF. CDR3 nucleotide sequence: TGCGCCAGCAGCCACCGACAGGGGCAGAACTATGGCTACACCTTC.

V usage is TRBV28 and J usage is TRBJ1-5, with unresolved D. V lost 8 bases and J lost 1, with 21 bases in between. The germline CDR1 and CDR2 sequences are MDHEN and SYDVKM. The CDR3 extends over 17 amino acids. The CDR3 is CASSVGSGARSNQPQHF. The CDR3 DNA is TGTGCCAGCTCGGTGGGTTCGGGCGCTAGAAGCAATCAGCCCCAGCATTTT.

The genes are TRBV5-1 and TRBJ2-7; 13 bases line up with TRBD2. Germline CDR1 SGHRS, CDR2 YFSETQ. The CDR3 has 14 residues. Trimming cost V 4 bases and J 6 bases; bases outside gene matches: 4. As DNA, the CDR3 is TGCGCCAGCAGCCTACGGACTAGCGGGGGCGAGCAGTACTTC. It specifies CASSLRTSGGEQYF.

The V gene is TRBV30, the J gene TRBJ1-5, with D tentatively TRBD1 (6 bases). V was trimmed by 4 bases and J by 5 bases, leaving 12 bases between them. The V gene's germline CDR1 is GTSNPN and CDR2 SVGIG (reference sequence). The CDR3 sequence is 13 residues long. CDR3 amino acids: CAWNSRGDQPQHF. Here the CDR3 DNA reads TGTGCCTGGAATAGCAGGGGAGATCAGCCCCAGCATTTT.

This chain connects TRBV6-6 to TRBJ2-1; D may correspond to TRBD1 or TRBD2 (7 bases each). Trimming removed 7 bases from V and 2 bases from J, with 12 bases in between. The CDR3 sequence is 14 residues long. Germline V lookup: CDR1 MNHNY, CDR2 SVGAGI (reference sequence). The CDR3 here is CASTRGGPYNEQFF. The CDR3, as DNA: TGTGCCAGCACCAGGGGGGGGCCCTACAATGAGCAGTTCTTC.

The CDR3 is CASRQPATNEKLFF. The CDR3 nucleotides read TGTGCCAGCAGGCAACCGGCAACTAATGAAAAACTGTTTTTT. The V gene is TRBV6-6, the J gene TRBJ1-4; D is undetermined. The germline V and J ends were trimmed by 6 bases and 0 bases, with 8 bases remaining between them. Germline lookup yields CDR1 MNHNY and CDR2 SVGAGI (reference sequence). This CDR3 is built from 14 residues.